The 19 T cell receptor beta chains below come from one sample, sequenced in a study of blood T cell repertoires in COVID-19. Produced via immunoSEQ multiplex PCR; TCRdb's table is partial and in-frame only. There are fewer than 350,000 clones in the sample; 65% to 90% occur only once, and 4% to 5.5% lies in the top ten. Material: PBMCs or T cells enriched from blood (not recorded which). The receptors come from a woman between 40 and 55 years old with acute COVID-19.

The V and J genes are TRBV18 and TRBJ1-1; D might be TRBD1 (5 bases). The germline V and J ends were trimmed by 5 bases and 3 bases, with 16 bases remaining between them. The CDR3 runs 15 residues. In germline, CDR1 is KGHSH, CDR2 LQKENI. The CDR3 loop is CASSIKGIIDTEAFF. Here the CDR3 DNA reads TGTGCCAGCTCAATAAAGGGGATTATCGACACTGAAGCTTTCTTT.

This sequence joins TRBV6-1 and TRBJ1-3; D is possibly TRBD1 (5 bases). CDR1 and CDR2 from the germline V gene are MNHNS and SASEGT. Trimming removed 4 bases from V and 4 bases from J, with 17 bases in between. The CDR3 is made up of 16 amino acids. The CDR3 reads CASSAGGGTSGNTIYF. As DNA, the CDR3 is TGTGCCAGCAGTGCCGGGGGGGGTACATCAGGAAACACCATATATTTT.

V and J are TRBV19 and TRBJ2-3; 9 positions agree with TRBD2. V was clipped by 0 bases and J by 8 bases; unmatched bases: 9. The germline V gene encodes CDR1 LNHDA and CDR2 SQIVND (reference sequence). This CDR3 is 16 amino acids long. The CDR3: CASSIDGSGGSGTQYF. In nucleotides, the CDR3 is TGTGCCAGTAGTATAGATGGTAGCGGGGGTTCGGGTACGCAGTATTTT.

The V gene is TRBV5-4, the J gene TRBJ1-1, with D uncertain. There are 12 residues in the CDR3. Trimming took 0 bases from V and 8 from J, leaving 8 bases between them. Looked up from germline, CDR1 is SGHNT and CDR2 is YYREEE (reference sequence). The CDR3 region is CASSLDSREAFF. CDR3 nucleotide sequence: TGTGCCAGCAGCTTGGATTCACGGGAAGCTTTCTTT.

The V call is TRBV28, the J call TRBJ2-7, with TRBD2 matching 8 bases. Per the germline V gene, CDR1 is MDHEN and CDR2 is SYDVKM. The CDR3 contains 17 residues. V shed 6 bases, J shed 0 bases, and the junction held 13 bases outside the gene matches. CDR3 residues: CASSLTAGAFSSYEQYF. The CDR3 nucleotides are TGTGCCAGCAGCCTTACAGCGGGGGCGTTCAGCTCCTACGAGCAGTACTTC.

This clone came up once. This sequence joins TRBV3-1 (or the pseudogene TRBV3-2) and TRBJ2-3, with 7 bases aligning to TRBD2. This CDR3 contains 16 residues. V was clipped by 4 bases and J by 4 bases; unmatched bases: 11. Germline CDR1 reads LGHDT; CDR2 reads YNNKEL (reference sequence). The CDR3 sequence: CASSPYGGRAADTQYF. CDR3 DNA sequence: TGTGCCAGCAGCCCCTATGGGGGGAGGGCGGCAGATACGCAGTATTTT.

The rearrangement uses TRBV19 and TRBJ1-5, with D maybe TRBD1 (6 bases). The CDR3 is 16 amino acids. Looked up from germline, CDR1 is LNHDA and CDR2 is SQIVND (reference sequence). V gave up 6 bases and J gave up 0 bases, with 15 bases separating them. CDR3 amino acids: CASSRYREHSNQPQHF. The CDR3 DNA reads TGTGCCAGTAGCAGATACAGGGAACATAGCAATCAGCCCCAGCATTTT. The variable domain in full, completed from reference TRBV19 and TRBJ1-5, reads DGGITQSPKYLFRKEGQNVTLSCEQNLNHDAMYWYRQDPGQGLRLIYYSQIVNDFQKGDIAEGYSVSREKKESFPLTVTSAQKNPTAFYLCASSRYREHSNQPQHFGDGTRLSIL.

This rearrangement joins TRBV28 to TRBJ2-5; 7 bases are a match to TRBD2. Trimming removed 2 bases from V and 4 bases from J; junction bases left unmatched: 7. The germline V gene has CDR1 MDHEN and CDR2 SYDVKM. The CDR3 runs 15 residues. The CDR3 nucleotides are TGTGCCAGCAGTTTAGACGGGAGGAAGGTAGAGACCCAGTACTTC. Protein: CASSLDGRKVETQYF.

The chain links TRBV7-2 to TRBJ1-2; D remains unclear. CDR3 length: 14 amino acids. Between the trimmed V and J ends, which lost 5 bases and 3 bases, there was a span of 13 bases. Per the germline V gene, CDR1 is SGHTA and CDR2 is FQGNSA. CDR3 amino acids: CASSLRLTYYGYTF. CDR3 DNA sequence: TGTGCCAGCAGCCTACGCCTGACTTACTATGGCTACACCTTC.

The chain employs TRBV3-1 (or the pseudogene TRBV3-2) and TRBJ1-3, with a weak D call TRBD1 (5 bases). CDR1 and CDR2 from the germline V gene are LGHDT and YNNKEL (reference sequence). Trimming cost V 2 bases and J 0 bases, with 8 bases left between them. The CDR3 is made up of 15 amino acids. In DNA, the CDR3 is TGTGCCAGCAGCCAAACAGGCAGCTCTGGAAACACCATATATTTT. This sequence encodes CASSQTGSSGNTIYF.

This sequence joins TRBV12-3 or TRBV12-4 and TRBJ1-1; D is ambiguous. CDR3 length: 13 residues. V was trimmed by 7 bases and J by 1 base, leaving 10 bases between them. The CDR3 nucleotides read TGTGCCAGCAACCCGGGGAGGAACACTGAAGCTTTCTTT. It yields the protein CASNPGRNTEAFF.

This clone has a handful of counts. The chain carries TRBV12-3 or TRBV12-4 and TRBJ1-1, with a weak D call TRBD1 (5 bases). V was shortened by 5 bases and J by 7 bases, with 11 bases between the two germline ends. The CDR3 has 12 residues. The CDR3, as DNA: TGTGCCAGCAGTCCCGGGGGTCTTGAAGCTTTCTTT. This codes for CASSPGGLEAFF.

This chain links TRBV5-5 with TRBJ2-7; TRBD1 aligns across 7 bases. The CDR3 runs 13 residues. With V trimmed by 4 bases and J by 4 bases, 5 bases remained unmatched. Germline V gene data show CDR1 as SGHKS and CDR2 as YYEKEE (reference sequence). Written as DNA, the CDR3 is TGTGCCAGCAGCCGGGCAGGGGGTTACGAGCAGTACTTC. It yields the protein CASSRAGGYEQYF.

The V call is TRBV6-2 or TRBV6-3, the J call TRBJ2-1, with 10 nucleotides matching TRBD2. This CDR3 spans 16 amino acids. Losses at the gene ends were 6 bases for V and 4 bases for J; bases not matched to a gene: 9. In germline, CDR1 is MNHEY, CDR2 SVGEGT. The chain's CDR3 is CASSPGGLAFYNEQFF. CDR3 nucleotides: TGTGCCAGCAGCCCTGGGGGACTAGCGTTTTACAATGAGCAGTTCTTC.

This clone was detected a few times. The V and J genes are TRBV3-1 (or the pseudogene TRBV3-2) and TRBJ1-3; D call uncertain. The V gene lost 1 base and the J gene lost 3 bases, with 16 bases spanning the gap. The germline V gene encodes CDR1 LGHDT and CDR2 YNNKEL (reference sequence). The CDR3 covers 17 residues. The CDR3 loop is CASSQAFRSPGGNTIYF. For the CDR3, the DNA is TGTGCCAGCAGCCAAGCCTTTCGTAGCCCCGGTGGAAACACCATATATTTT.

The V gene is TRBV27, the J gene TRBJ2-7; TRBD2 matches 8 bases. Germline CDR1 reads MNHEY; CDR2 reads SMNVEV (reference sequence). V lost 3 bases, J lost 3 bases, and 7 bases stayed unmatched. CDR3 length equals 15 residues. The CDR3 region has the DNA TGTGCCAGCAGTTTGGCTAGCGGGTCCTACTACGAGCAGTACTTC. Amino acid sequence: CASSLASGSYYEQYF.

The J gene is TRBJ1-1, the V gene TRBV28; D is unclear. CDR1 and CDR2 from the germline V gene are MDHEN and SYDVKM. CDR3 length: 13 residues. CDR3 sequence (DNA): TGTGGGACCGGCCGATCGGGATACACTGAAGCTTTCTTT. Translated, it gives CGTGRSGYTEAFF.

This clone was seen just once. The chain employs TRBV28 and TRBJ1-1; D remains unclear. Trimming shortened V by 7 bases and J by 1 base, and 13 bases separated the two germline ends. Germline V gene lookup returns CDR1 MDHEN and CDR2 SYDVKM. The CDR3 has 14 residues. The CDR3 sequence: CASNWEFGNTEAFF. CDR3 DNA: TGTGCCAGCAATTGGGAGTTTGGGAACACTGAAGCTTTCTTT.

This clone was counted once. This chain links TRBV5-4 with TRBJ2-5, with 7 bases matching TRBD2. V was pared by 7 bases and J by 4 bases, with 22 bases of the junction left unmatched. The CDR3 covers 18 residues. Germline V gives CDR1 SGHNT, CDR2 YYREEE (reference sequence). The DNA for the CDR3 is TGTGCCAGCTATGGGAGGGTCCCTAGGAAGGGAGCTACAGAGACCCAGTACTTC. Translating gives CASYGRVPRKGATETQYF.